The clone carrying this T cell receptor (beta chain) was observed once. Its specificity is unknown. The sample originates from a study of radiation and T cells in renal cell carcinoma. Overall study results and limits: In blood, top tumor clones expanded by 2 weeks, shrinking by 4.

TCRdb's table, derived via immunoSEQ multiplex PCR, lists solely in-frame clones and lacks some. The table has around 140,000 clones, around 88% seen once. Documented time point: blood 4 weeks post-SBRT, at nephrectomy. Treatment: 15 Gy SBRT to primary tumor, nephrectomy 4 weeks later. The V and J ends lost 2 bases and 6 bases, in that order; junction bases with no gene match: 8. Per the germline V gene, CDR1 is MNHEY and CDR2 is SMNVEV (reference sequence). The CDR3 sequence is 16 residues long. This TCR came from a woman in her fifties or sixties with renal cell carcinoma. The chain uses TRBV27 and TRBJ2-5; 11 bases map to TRBD2. The input for sequencing was blood, taken from a patient whose treatment included radiotherapy and nephrectomy. Here the CDR3 reads CASSLKASGRWKTQYF. As DNA, the CDR3 is TGTGCCAGCAGTTTAAAGGCTAGCGGGAGGTGGAAGACCCAGTACTTC.